The rows below give T cell receptor beta chains drawn from one sample of a study of OX40 agonist ivuxolimab in advanced cancers. The data were produced by immunoSEQ multiplex PCR, yet TCRdb's version contains in-frame clones alone and is incomplete. The table includes 45,000 to 55,000 clones, 88% detected once. The sequences come from CD4+ or CD8+ T cells sorted from blood, collected in a trial of the OX40 agonist ivuxolimab. The origin of the receptors is an adult with an advanced solid tumor such as melanoma, head and neck, liver or kidney cancer. CDR3s include the opening cysteine and the closing phenylalanine or tryptophan. Fields, in order: J gene, D gene, clone size, V gene, CDR3 DNA, CDR3 protein. The D gene is left open where the match is weak. A clone size is listed for some rows: how often the clone was seen (once, few, many), or a class if it is expanded.

J: TRBJ1-6
D: TRBD1
size: NA
V: TRBV28
DNA: TGTGCCAGCAGTTCGGGACAGGGTAATTCACCCCTCCACTTT
CDR3: CASSSGQGNSPLHF

J: TRBJ2-2
D: NA
size: NA
V: TRBV18
DNA: TGTGCCAGCTCCTCAATGATCGGGGAGCTGTTTTTT
CDR3: CASSSMIGELFF

J: TRBJ1-2
D: NA
size: NA
V: TRBV5-1
DNA: TGCGCCAGCAGCTTGGCCGGTTTCGGGAGCGGCTACACCTTC
CDR3: CASSLAGFGSGYTF

J: TRBJ2-7
D: NA
size: NA
V: TRBV7-6
DNA: TGTGCCAGCAGCTTAGCAACAGGTCCTTCCTACGAGCAGTACTTC
CDR3: CASSLATGPSYEQYF

J: TRBJ2-7
D: TRBD2
size: NA
V: TRBV5-1
DNA: TGCGCCAGCAGCTTGGGGACTAGCGATGCCTACGAGCAGTACTTC
CDR3: CASSLGTSDAYEQYF

J: TRBJ2-1
D: TRBD1
size: NA
V: TRBV7-2
DNA: TGTGCCAGCAGCTTAGTAGGGGACAGGCTCGCCAATGAGCAGTTCTTC
CDR3: CASSLVGDRLANEQFF

J: TRBJ2-3
D: TRBD2
size: NA
V: TRBV5-4
DNA: TGTGCCAGCAGCTCTAGCGGGAGAGGGACAGATACGCAGTATTTT
CDR3: CASSSSGRGTDTQYF

J: TRBJ1-2
D: NA
size: NA
V: TRBV11-2
DNA: TGTGCCAGCAGCTTACCCGGGCGGGGAAATGGCTACACCTTC
CDR3: CASSLPGRGNGYTF

J: TRBJ2-5
D: TRBD1
size: once
V: TRBV19
DNA: TGTGCCAGTAGGGGGACAGAAGAGACCCAGTACTTC
CDR3: CASRGTEETQYF

J: TRBJ1-2
D: NA
size: NA
V: TRBV28
DNA: TGTGCCAGCAGTCCATCGGACTATGGCTACACCTTC
CDR3: CASSPSDYGYTF

J: TRBJ1-3
D: NA
size: NA
V: TRBV4-3
DNA: TGCGCCAGCAGCCCGGCTAGCTCTGGAAACACCATATATTTT
CDR3: CASSPASSGNTIYF

J: TRBJ1-5
D: NA
size: NA
V: TRBV28
DNA: TGTGCCAGCAAATCGTACAGGGATCAGCCCCAGCATTTT
CDR3: CASKSYRDQPQHF

J: TRBJ2-7
D: NA
size: NA
V: TRBV5-4
DNA: TGTGCCAGCAGCTTGACAGGATCGTACGAGCAGTACTTC
CDR3: CASSLTGSYEQYF

J: TRBJ2-7
D: NA
size: NA
V: TRBV7-9
DNA: TGTGCCAGCAGCCTCCATACAGGGAATCGGGAGCAGTACTTC
CDR3: CASSLHTGNREQYF

J: TRBJ2-3
D: NA
size: NA
V: TRBV7-6
DNA: TGTGCCAGCAGCCCTCGGTGGGGTAGCACAGATACGCAGTATTTT
CDR3: CASSPRWGSTDTQYF

J: TRBJ2-7
D: NA
size: NA
V: TRBV29-1
DNA: TGCAGCTCAGGAGGGACAGCCTACGAGCAGTACTTC
CDR3: CSSGGTAYEQYF

J: TRBJ2-1
D: TRBD2
size: NA
V: TRBV7-9
DNA: TGTGCCAGCAGCTTAGCTAGCGGGAGGAATGAGCAGTTCTTC
CDR3: CASSLASGRNEQFF

J: TRBJ2-3
D: NA
size: NA
V: TRBV11-2
DNA: TGTGCCAGCAGCTTATTTGGGGGCCTGGGGACAGATACGCAGTATTTT
CDR3: CASSLFGGLGTDTQYF

J: TRBJ2-5
D: NA
size: NA
V: TRBV2
DNA: TGTGCCAGCAGTGATCTTGGGTTAAAGGAGACCCAGTACTTC
CDR3: CASSDLGLKETQYF

J: TRBJ2-5
D: NA
size: NA
V: TRBV27
DNA: TGTGCCACCAAGACCGAATTGTACCAAGAGACCCAGTACTTC
CDR3: CATKTELYQETQYF

J: TRBJ1-5
D: NA
size: NA
V: TRBV19
DNA: TGTGCCAGTAGTCCGCGAGGTGGATCACGGCCCCAGCATTTT
CDR3: CASSPRGGSRPQHF

J: TRBJ2-7
D: NA
size: once
V: TRBV4-3
DNA: TGCGCCAGCAGCCAAGATGGTTGGGGCAGAGCCTCCTACGAGCAGTACTTC
CDR3: CASSQDGWGRASYEQYF

J: TRBJ2-3
D: TRBD2
size: once
V: TRBV27
DNA: TGTGCCAGCAGTTTATCTGTAGCGGGGGTCACAGATACGCAGTATTTT
CDR3: CASSLSVAGVTDTQYF

J: TRBJ1-6
D: NA
size: NA
V: TRBV4-1
DNA: TGCGCCAGCAGCCAAGGCCCCGGGGGCGCCGATTCACCCCTCCACTTT
CDR3: CASSQGPGGADSPLHF

J: TRBJ1-1
D: NA
size: NA
V: TRBV18
DNA: TGTGCCAGCTCAACCACAGGGTCCCGGGGTACTGAAGCTTTCTTT
CDR3: CASSTTGSRGTEAFF

J: TRBJ2-2
D: NA
size: NA
V: TRBV4-1
DNA: TGCGCCAGCAGCCAAGATCTTACTTCCGCGAAGGGGTCCGGGGAGCTGTTTTTT
CDR3: CASSQDLTSAKGSGELFF

J: TRBJ2-1
D: TRBD2
size: NA
V: TRBV18
DNA: TGTGCCAGCTCACCCCTAGCGGGAGGGGAATACAATGAGCAGTTCTTC
CDR3: CASSPLAGGEYNEQFF

J: TRBJ2-3
D: TRBD1
size: NA
V: TRBV4-3
DNA: TGCGCCAGCAGCCAAGAGTCGAGGGGGCCTAAAGATACGCAGTATTTT
CDR3: CASSQESRGPKDTQYF

J: TRBJ2-2
D: NA
size: NA
V: TRBV28
DNA: TGTGCCAGCACCTACGGGGGGACAGGTCGAGCCGGGGAGCTGTTTTTT
CDR3: CASTYGGTGRAGELFF

J: TRBJ2-7
D: NA
size: few
V: TRBV18
DNA: TGTGCCAGCTCACCCGTGACTAGCGAGCAGTACTTC
CDR3: CASSPVTSEQYF

J: TRBJ2-1
D: TRBD2
size: NA
V: TRBV18
DNA: TGTGCCAGCTCAAGGACTAGCGGGAATGAGCAGTTCTTC
CDR3: CASSRTSGNEQFF

J: TRBJ2-7
D: TRBD1
size: NA
V: TRBV18
DNA: TGTGCCAGCTCACCAGCAGGGGGCAACTACGAGCAGTACTTC
CDR3: CASSPAGGNYEQYF

J: TRBJ2-5
D: NA
size: NA
V: TRBV10-1
DNA: TGCGCCAGCAGTGAGTCGAGGGTCGGAGAGACCCAGTACTTC
CDR3: CASSESRVGETQYF

J: TRBJ1-1
D: NA
size: NA
V: TRBV28
DNA: TGTGCCAGCAGTTATCACCCCAGAGACCAGACGATGAACACTGAAGCTTTCTTT
CDR3: CASSYHPRDQTMNTEAFF

J: TRBJ2-7
D: NA
size: NA
V: TRBV7-2
DNA: TGTGCCAGCAGCTTATCCGGGGGTCAGTACGAGCAGTACTTC
CDR3: CASSLSGGQYEQYF

J: TRBJ2-1
D: NA
size: once
V: TRBV18
DNA: TGTGCCAGCTCACCACCAGGATCCTACAATGAGCAGTTCTTC
CDR3: CASSPPGSYNEQFF

J: TRBJ2-2
D: TRBD2
size: few
V: TRBV7-8
DNA: TGTGCCAGCAGGTACCGGGCTAGCGGAAACACCGGGGAGCTGTTTTTT
CDR3: CASRYRASGNTGELFF

J: TRBJ2-7
D: TRBD2
size: NA
V: TRBV5-5
DNA: TGTGCCAGCAGCTTGAAAGGGTGGACTAGCGGTACCTACGAGCAGTACTTC
CDR3: CASSLKGWTSGTYEQYF

J: TRBJ2-3
D: NA
size: NA
V: TRBV18
DNA: TGTGCCAGCTCGAGGGATATAGATACGCAGTATTTT
CDR3: CASSRDIDTQYF

J: TRBJ1-6
D: NA
size: NA
V: TRBV6-6
DNA: TGTGCCAGCAGTTACCGAGACGGTCCCCTCCACTTT
CDR3: CASSYRDGPLHF

J: TRBJ1-2
D: NA
size: NA
V: TRBV28
DNA: TGTGCCAGCAGTCGCGACGTTGGCTACACCTTC
CDR3: CASSRDVGYTF

J: TRBJ2-1
D: NA
size: once
V: TRBV6-5
DNA: TGTGCCAGCAGTTACGTGGCGGAGTACAATGAGCAGTTCTTC
CDR3: CASSYVAEYNEQFF

J: TRBJ1-6
D: NA
size: NA
V: TRBV9
DNA: TGTGCCAGCAGCGTATCAGCCAACTTGGGGAATTCACCCCTCCACTTT
CDR3: CASSVSANLGNSPLHF

J: TRBJ2-5
D: NA
size: NA
V: TRBV5-1
DNA: TGCGCCAGCAGCCTGGGACGCCCCGGGGAGACCCAGTACTTC
CDR3: CASSLGRPGETQYF

J: TRBJ2-5
D: TRBD1
size: NA
V: TRBV7-9
DNA: TGTGCCAGCAGCCCCTCAGACAGGGGCCAAGAGACCCAGTACTTC
CDR3: CASSPSDRGQETQYF

J: TRBJ2-1
D: NA
size: NA
V: TRBV11-2
DNA: TGTGCCAGCAGCTTCCAGGGTTATGAGCAGTTCTTC
CDR3: CASSFQGYEQFF

J: TRBJ2-7
D: TRBD2
size: NA
V: TRBV10-1
DNA: TGCGCCAGCAGTTTAGCGGGGGTCTCCTACGAGCAGTACTTC
CDR3: CASSLAGVSYEQYF

J: TRBJ2-7
D: NA
size: NA
V: TRBV19
DNA: TGTGCCAGTAGTATTGGAGTCCCCCCTGGCCACGAGCAGTACTTC
CDR3: CASSIGVPPGHEQYF

J: TRBJ2-3
D: NA
size: NA
V: TRBV9
DNA: TGTGCCAGCAGCTTGGACACCTCCTACACAGATACGCAGTATTTT
CDR3: CASSLDTSYTDTQYF

J: TRBJ2-2
D: NA
size: NA
V: TRBV7-9
DNA: TGTGCCAGCAGCCCCGGGGCCCTTTTAAACACCGGGGAGCTGTTTTTT
CDR3: CASSPGALLNTGELFF

J: TRBJ2-7
D: NA
size: NA
V: TRBV28
DNA: TGTGCCAGCAGAGGAGGGAGCGGACAGATCCTATCCTACGAGCAGTACTTC
CDR3: CASRGGSGQILSYEQYF

J: TRBJ1-2
D: TRBD1
size: NA
V: TRBV28
DNA: TGTGCCAGCACTTCAGGGGGTACTAACTATGGCTACACCTTC
CDR3: CASTSGGTNYGYTF

J: TRBJ2-2
D: NA
size: NA
V: TRBV5-6
DNA: TGTGCCAGCAGCTTGGTGGGGGGCGGCACGAACACCGGGGAGCTGTTTTTT
CDR3: CASSLVGGGTNTGELFF

J: TRBJ2-5
D: NA
size: NA
V: TRBV29-1
DNA: TGCAGCGGGAAGAGGGGGGAGACCCAGTACTTC
CDR3: CSGKRGETQYF